This passage covers 12 T cell receptor beta chains from one sample sequenced in a study of T cell responses to AZD1222 COVID-19 vaccine. Data came from immunoSEQ multiplex PCR; TCRdb stores just in-frame clones and leaves some out. The sample has under 130,000 clones; more than 75% are singletons. Sequenced here: peripheral blood, sampled on day 0 of AZD1222 vaccination. All receptors derive from an adult in good health.

The chain recombines TRBV5-1 with TRBJ1-3; no clear D gene. The V gene's germline CDR1 is SGHRS and CDR2 YFSETQ. CDR3 length: 14 amino acids. The ends were cut back, 3 bases at V and 0 bases at J, with 7 bases in the middle. The CDR3 DNA follows: TGCGCCAGCAGCTACTTCGACTCTGGAAACACCATATATTTT. Its protein product is CASSYFDSGNTIYF.

V is TRBV25-1 and J is TRBJ2-1, with D tentatively TRBD1 (6 bases). Trimming took 5 bases from V and 3 from J, leaving 17 bases between them. The CDR3 is made up of 16 amino acids. Germline CDR1 and CDR2: MGHDK and SYGVNS. As DNA, the CDR3 is TGTGCCAGCAGTTTCCGGGACATCTGGAGCTACAATGAGCAGTTCTTC. This encodes CASSFRDIWSYNEQFF.

This chain links TRBV5-6 with TRBJ1-2; no clear D. Germline CDR1 reads SGHDT; CDR2 reads YYEEEE. The ends were cut back, 3 bases at V and 0 bases at J, with 6 bases in the middle. This CDR3 contains 13 residues. The DNA for the CDR3 is TGTGCCAGCAGCTCGTGGGCTAACTATGGCTACACCTTC. It is translated as CASSSWANYGYTF.

V is TRBV7-2 and J is TRBJ2-3; unclear D gene. V dropped 5 bases and J dropped 4 bases, with 13 bases sitting between them. The CDR3 covers 14 residues. Germline assignment: CDR1 SGHTA and CDR2 FQGNSA. The CDR3 nucleotides are TGTGCCAGCAGCCCGCGCGGACCGGCAGATACGCAGTATTTT. Translation: CASSPRGPADTQYF.

This sequence joins TRBV7-2 and TRBJ1-1; the D gene is possibly TRBD1 (6 bases). This CDR3 spans 15 amino acids. CDR1 is SGHTA and CDR2 is FQGNSA in the germline V gene. With 5 bases removed from V and 1 base from J, the gap between germline ends came to 14 bases. Here the CDR3 DNA reads TGTGCCAGCAGCGAACAGGGTTGGGGGAACACTGAAGCTTTCTTT. Translation: CASSEQGWGNTEAFF.

About this clone: The junction does not match germline at one end; this may be a read error. The chain combines TRBV6-6 with TRBJ2-3; the match to TRBD1 covers 8 bases. Per germline, CDR1 MNHNY and CDR2 SVGAGI (reference sequence). The CDR3 is made up of 11 amino acids. The CDR3 protein is CASSQDRVRHF. In DNA, the CDR3 is TGTGCCAGCAGTCAGGACAGGGTGAGGCATTTT.

V usage is TRBV19 and J usage is TRBJ2-1; the match to TRBD1 covers 10 bases. The CDR3 covers 16 residues. V lost 5 bases, J lost 10 bases, and 14 bases stayed unmatched. Germline V gives CDR1 LNHDA, CDR2 SQIVND (reference sequence). CDR3 residues: CASSLDPRQGAVEQFF. CDR3 coding DNA: TGTGCCAGTAGTCTCGACCCAAGACAGGGGGCAGTCGAGCAGTTCTTC.

The chain joins TRBV19 to TRBJ1-1; D gene unclear. V lost 9 bases, J lost 4 bases, and 15 bases lay in between. From germline, CDR1 is LNHDA and CDR2 SQIVND (reference sequence). CDR3 length equals 13 residues. The CDR3: CASSESTGTEAFF. The CDR3 region has the DNA TGTGCCAGCAGTGAGTCAACGGGCACTGAAGCTTTCTTT.

The chain joins TRBV19 to TRBJ1-3; D is perhaps TRBD1 (5 bases). The CDR3 covers 16 residues. The V and J ends lost 7 bases and 4 bases respectively, with 20 bases between them. CDR1 is LNHDA and CDR2 is SQIVND in the germline V gene (reference sequence). CDR3 region: CASTTSSWGSGNTIYF. The CDR3 DNA is TGTGCCAGTACTACCTCGAGCTGGGGGTCCGGAAACACCATATATTTT.

The gene calls are TRBV7-9 and TRBJ2-2, with D perhaps assigned TRBD1 or TRBD2 (5 bases each). The CDR3 extends over 15 amino acids. CDR1 and CDR2 from the germline V gene are SEHNR and FQNEAQ (reference sequence). Trimming cost V 7 bases and J 6 bases, with 18 bases left between them. This CDR3 is CASTPRSRGAGELFF. CDR3 in DNA: TGTGCCAGCACACCTAGGAGTCGGGGCGCCGGGGAGCTGTTTTTT. Supplemented by reference TRBV7-9 and TRBJ2-2, the full variable domain reads DTGVSQNPRHKITKRGQNVTFRCDPISEHNRLYWYRQTLGQGPEFLTYFQNEAQLEKSRLLSDRFSAERPKGSFSTLEIQRTEQGDSAMYLCASTPRSRGAGELFFGEGSRLTVL.

This clone occurred once. The chain carries TRBV27 and TRBJ1-4; D is undetermined. V was pared by 5 bases and J by 8 bases, with 15 bases between. Germline V gives CDR1 MNHEY, CDR2 SMNVEV (reference sequence). The CDR3 is made up of 14 amino acids. CDR3 coding DNA: TGTGCCAGCAGTCCAGGTCTATTAGGGGAAAAACTGTTTTTT. Translation: CASSPGLLGEKLFF.

This clone was counted only a few times. The chain employs TRBV6-2 or TRBV6-3 and TRBJ1-1, with TRBD1 as a possible D gene (6 bases). Germline CDR1 MNHEY, CDR2 SVGEGT. V was pared by 3 bases and J by 4 bases, with 27 bases between. The CDR3 consists of 19 residues. The DNA for the CDR3 is TGTGCCAGCAGTTATCCCCGCCCCGGGACACAGACCTGGTTCACTGAAGCTTTCTTT. Protein product: CASSYPRPGTQTWFTEAFF.